This is a list of T cell receptor beta chains from one sample in a study of blood T cell repertoires in COVID-19. The protocol was immunoSEQ multiplex PCR, while the TCRdb copy is restricted to in-frame clones and leaves out a portion. The profile shows a few hundred thousand clones, about four fifths of them singletons. The sequenced sample was peripheral blood. The receptors originated from a woman between 18 and 29 years old with acute or convalescent COVID-19. Each CDR3 is given with its conserved first and last residue. The order of the fields is J gene, D gene, clone size, V gene, CDR3 protein, CDR3 DNA. D genes are given only for firm matches. Clone sizes are given selectively: once, few, many, or a class where the clone is expanded.

TRBJ2-4 TRBD1 - TRBV5-1 CASSLVGQGLWTKNIQYF TGCGCCAGCAGCTTGGTTGGACAGGGTCTGTGGACCAAAAACATTCAGTACTTC
TRBJ1-1 TRBD1 few TRBV28 CASRTGDTEAFF TGTGCCAGCCGGACAGGGGACACTGAAGCTTTCTTT
TRBJ1-1 - - TRBV29-1 CSVRDTEAFF TGCAGCGTTCGGGACACTGAAGCTTTCTTT
TRBJ2-3 TRBD2 once TRBV5-1 CASSPILAGEADTQYF TGCGCCAGCAGCCCCATTCTAGCGGGAGAGGCAGATACGCAGTATTTT
TRBJ1-6 TRBD1 - TRBV6-6 CASSRIQGQIRNGSPLHF TGTGCCAGCAGCCGAATCCAGGGACAGATTCGCAACGGGTCACCCCTCCACTTT
TRBJ2-6 - - TRBV7-2 CASSQTPQGSGANVLTF TGTGCCAGCAGCCAAACCCCCCAGGGCTCTGGGGCCAACGTCCTGACTTTC
TRBJ1-1 TRBD1 - TRBV29-1 CSAGQGLGTEAFF TGCAGCGCTGGACAGGGATTGGGCACTGAAGCTTTCTTT
TRBJ1-2 - - TRBV28 CASSRQGLGYTF TGTGCCAGCAGTCGCCAGGGACTCGGCTACACCTTC
TRBJ1-4 TRBD1 - TRBV30 CAWDRDSNEKLFF TGTGCCTGGGACCGGGACAGTAATGAAAAACTGTTTTTT
TRBJ1-1 - - TRBV14 CASSHMGGGEAFF TGTGCCAGCAGCCATATGGGAGGGGGTGAAGCTTTCTTT
TRBJ1-4 - - TRBV21-1 CASSTPGQGEATNEKLFF TGTGCCAGCAGCACCCCGGGACAGGGGGAGGCAACTAATGAAAAACTGTTTTTT
TRBJ2-6 TRBD1 - TRBV3-1/TRBV3-2 CASSHLSGRGQTGANVLTF TGTGCCAGCAGCCATCTTTCCGGCAGGGGGCAAACTGGGGCCAACGTCCTGACTTTC
TRBJ2-1 - - TRBV15 CATSSLATEDYEQFF TGTGCCACCAGCAGCCTAGCGACCGAGGACTATGAGCAGTTCTTC
TRBJ2-1 - - TRBV10-2 CASQQAYNEQFF TGCGCCAGCCAACAGGCTTACAATGAGCAGTTCTTC
TRBJ2-1 TRBD2 - TRBV6-2/TRBV6-3 CASSSGLAGARRYEQFF TGTGCCAGCAGTTCCGGACTAGCGGGAGCAAGGCGGTATGAGCAGTTCTTC
TRBJ1-2 - - TRBV3-1/TRBV3-2 CASSQDRARRGYTF TGTGCCAGCAGCCAAGACAGGGCGAGGAGAGGCTACACCTTC
TRBJ1-2 - - TRBV7-2 CASSLDLDDGAGGGYTF TGTGCCAGCAGCTTAGATCTAGACGATGGGGCAGGCGGCGGCTACACCTTC
TRBJ1-3 TRBD1 - TRBV19 CASREGATGGNTIYF TGTGCCAGTAGGGAGGGGGCAACTGGTGGAAACACCATATATTTT
TRBJ2-1 TRBD2 - TRBV7-7 CASSLSIAGDAHEQFF TGTGCTAGCAGCTTATCGATAGCGGGGGACGCCCATGAGCAGTTCTTC
TRBJ1-5 TRBD1 - TRBV19 CASRGTGDNQPQHF TGTGCCAGTAGAGGGACAGGGGACAATCAGCCCCAGCATTTT
TRBJ1-1 - - TRBV28 CASSSPGIGDTEAFF TGTGCCAGCAGTTCGCCCGGTATCGGGGACACTGAAGCTTTCTTT
TRBJ2-7 TRBD1 - TRBV6-6 CASSWGQYHEQYF TGTGCCAGCAGTTGGGGACAGTACCACGAGCAGTACTTC
TRBJ2-1 TRBD2 - TRBV7-3 CASSLDGLAVNEQFF TGTGCCAGCAGCTTAGATGGACTAGCTGTCAATGAGCAGTTCTTC
TRBJ2-7 TRBD2 few TRBV3-1/TRBV3-2 CASSPTSGNTYEQYF TGTGCCAGCAGCCCGACTAGCGGGAACACCTACGAGCAGTACTTC
TRBJ2-1 - many TRBV6-5 CASNGRATYNEQFF TGTGCCAGCAACGGCAGGGCTACCTACAATGAGCAGTTCTTC
TRBJ2-1 TRBD1 - TRBV27 CASSLRGQGYNEQFF TGTGCCAGCAGTTTACGGGGACAGGGCTACAATGAGCAGTTCTTC
TRBJ2-1 - - TRBV5-4 CASSGPPSGNEQFF TGTGCCAGCAGCGGGCCCCCGTCGGGAAATGAGCAGTTCTTC
TRBJ2-7 TRBD2 - TRBV6-2/TRBV6-3 CASSHPRTSGGGYEQYF TGTGCCAGCAGTCACCCTCGGACTAGCGGGGGAGGCTACGAGCAGTACTTC
TRBJ1-1 - once TRBV9 CASSVVYWGQNTEAFF TGTGCCAGCAGCGTAGTTTATTGGGGGCAGAACACTGAAGCTTTCTTT
TRBJ2-1 TRBD2 - TRBV3-1/TRBV3-2 CASSQALSGRYNEQFF TGTGCCAGCAGCCAGGCCCTTAGCGGGAGGTACAATGAGCAGTTCTTC
TRBJ2-1 TRBD2 - TRBV10-2 CASGGPGLAGLGQFF TGCGCCAGCGGAGGACCGGGACTAGCGGGACTCGGGCAGTTCTTC
TRBJ2-5 TRBD2 - TRBV29-1 CSVEPREGETQYF TGCAGCGTTGAACCCAGGGAGGGGGAGACCCAGTACTTC
TRBJ2-7 - few TRBV4-3 CASSQEPSRDWRYYEQYF TGCGCCAGCAGCCAAGAACCCTCCCGTGACTGGCGATACTACGAGCAGTACTTC
TRBJ2-3 TRBD2 - TRBV7-9 CASSPSSGRPDTQYF TGTGCCAGCAGCCCATCTAGCGGGAGGCCAGATACGCAGTATTTT
TRBJ2-5 TRBD2 - TRBV29-1 CSVVVAGGETQYF TGCAGCGTTGTAGTAGCGGGAGGGGAGACCCAGTACTTC